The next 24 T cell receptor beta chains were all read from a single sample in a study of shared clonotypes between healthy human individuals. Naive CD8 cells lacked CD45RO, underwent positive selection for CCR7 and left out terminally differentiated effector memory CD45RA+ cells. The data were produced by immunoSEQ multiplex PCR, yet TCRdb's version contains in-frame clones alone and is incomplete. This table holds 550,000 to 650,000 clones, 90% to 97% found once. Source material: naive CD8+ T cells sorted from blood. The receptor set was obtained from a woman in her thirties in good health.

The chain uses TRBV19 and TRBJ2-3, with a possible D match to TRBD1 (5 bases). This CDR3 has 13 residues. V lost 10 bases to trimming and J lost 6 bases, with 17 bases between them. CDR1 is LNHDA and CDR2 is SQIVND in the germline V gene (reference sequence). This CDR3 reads CATKGMSGDTQYF. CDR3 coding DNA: TGTGCCACCAAGGGGATGTCAGGTGATACGCAGTATTTT.

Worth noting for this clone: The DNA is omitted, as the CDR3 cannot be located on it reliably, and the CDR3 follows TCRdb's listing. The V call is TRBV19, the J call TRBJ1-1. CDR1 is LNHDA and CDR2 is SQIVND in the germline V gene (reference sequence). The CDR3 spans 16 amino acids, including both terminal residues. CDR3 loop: CASSISGRAGNTEAFF.

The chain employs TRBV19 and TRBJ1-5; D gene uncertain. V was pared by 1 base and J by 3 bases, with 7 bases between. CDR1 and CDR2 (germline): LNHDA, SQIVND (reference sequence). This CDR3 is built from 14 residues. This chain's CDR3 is CASSIGPINQPQHF. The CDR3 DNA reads TGTGCCAGTAGTATAGGGCCGATCAATCAGCCCCAGCATTTT.

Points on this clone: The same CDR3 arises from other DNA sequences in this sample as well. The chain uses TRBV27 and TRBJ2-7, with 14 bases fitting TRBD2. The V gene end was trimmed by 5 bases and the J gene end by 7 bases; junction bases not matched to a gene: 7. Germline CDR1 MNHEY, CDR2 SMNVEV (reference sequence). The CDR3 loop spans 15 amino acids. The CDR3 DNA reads TGTGCCAGCAGTCCAGGGACTAGCGGGAGAGGGGAGCAGTACTTC. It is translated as CASSPGTSGRGEQYF.

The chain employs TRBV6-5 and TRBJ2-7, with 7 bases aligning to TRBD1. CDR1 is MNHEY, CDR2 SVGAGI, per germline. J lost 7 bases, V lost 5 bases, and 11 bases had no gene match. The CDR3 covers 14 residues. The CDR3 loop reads CASSRDSAPREQYF. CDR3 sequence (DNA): TGTGCCAGCAGTCGGGACAGTGCCCCTAGGGAGCAGTACTTC.

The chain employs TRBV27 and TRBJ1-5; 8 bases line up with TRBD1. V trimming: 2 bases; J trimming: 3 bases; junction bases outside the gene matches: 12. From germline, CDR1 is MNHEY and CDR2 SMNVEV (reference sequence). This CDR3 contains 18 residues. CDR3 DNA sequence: TGTGCCAGCAGTTTAAGTCGTCCTCGGACAGGGATCAATCAGCCCCAGCATTTT. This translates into CASSLSRPRTGINQPQHF.

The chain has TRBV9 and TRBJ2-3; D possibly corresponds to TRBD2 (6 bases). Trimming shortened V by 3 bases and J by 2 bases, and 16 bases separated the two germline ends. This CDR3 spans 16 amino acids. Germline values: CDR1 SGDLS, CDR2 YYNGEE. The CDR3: CASSAPPGTYTDTQYF. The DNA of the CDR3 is TGTGCCAGCAGCGCCCCTCCGGGGACTTACACAGATACGCAGTATTTT. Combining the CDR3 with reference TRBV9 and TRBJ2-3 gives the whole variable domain DSGVTQTPKHLITATGQRVTLRCSPRSGDLSVYWYQQSLDQGLQFLIQYYNGEERAKGNILERFSAQQFPDLHSELNLSSLELGDSALYFCASSAPPGTYTDTQYFGPGTRLTVL.

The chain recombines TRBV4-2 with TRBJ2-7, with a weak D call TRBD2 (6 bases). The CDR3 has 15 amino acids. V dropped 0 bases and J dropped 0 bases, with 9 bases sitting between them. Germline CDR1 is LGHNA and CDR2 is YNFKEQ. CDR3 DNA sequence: TGTGCCAGCAGCCAAGATAAGCGGGCCTCCTACGAGCAGTACTTC. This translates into CASSQDKRASYEQYF.

The CDR3 sequence: CASSVGGVSETQYF. CDR3 nucleotides: TGTGCCAGCAGCGTAGGAGGAGTTTCGGAGACCCAGTACTTC. V is TRBV9 and J is TRBJ2-5; D is unclear. The CDR3 is 14 residues long. V lost 0 bases and J 5 bases, leaving 11 bases between the germline ends. Germline-derived CDR1 and CDR2 are SGDLS and YYNGEE. The full variable domain, completed using reference TRBV9 and TRBJ2-5, is DSGVTQTPKHLITATGQRVTLRCSPRSGDLSVYWYQQSLDQGLQFLIQYYNGEERAKGNILERFSAQQFPDLHSELNLSSLELGDSALYFCASSVGGVSETQYFGPGTRLLVL.

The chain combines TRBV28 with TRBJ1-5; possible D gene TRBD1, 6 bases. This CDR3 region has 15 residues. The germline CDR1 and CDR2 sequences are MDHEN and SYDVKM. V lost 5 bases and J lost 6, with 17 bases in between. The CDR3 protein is CASSPTLGGRQPQHF. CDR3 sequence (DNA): TGTGCCAGCAGTCCCACGTTGGGGGGCCGTCAGCCCCAGCATTTT.

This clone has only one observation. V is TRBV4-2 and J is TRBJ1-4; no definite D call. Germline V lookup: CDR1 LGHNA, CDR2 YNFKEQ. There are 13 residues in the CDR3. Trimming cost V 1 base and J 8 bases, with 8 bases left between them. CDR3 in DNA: TGTGCCAGCAGCCAAGTCGCCTACGAAAAACTGTTTTTT. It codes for CASSQVAYEKLFF.

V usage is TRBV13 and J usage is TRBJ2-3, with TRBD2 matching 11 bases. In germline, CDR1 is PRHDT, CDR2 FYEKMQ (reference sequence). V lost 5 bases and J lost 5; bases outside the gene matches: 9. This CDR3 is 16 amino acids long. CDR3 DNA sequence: TGTGCCAGCAGCCCGCCGGGACTAGCGGTTGAAGATACGCAGTATTTT. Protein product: CASSPPGLAVEDTQYF.

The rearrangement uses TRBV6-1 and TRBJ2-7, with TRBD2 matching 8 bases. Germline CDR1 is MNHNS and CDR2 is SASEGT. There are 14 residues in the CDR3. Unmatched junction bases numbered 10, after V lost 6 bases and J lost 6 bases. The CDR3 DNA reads TGTGCCAGCAGCCACCTGGGACTAGTCCCCGAGCAGTACTTC. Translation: CASSHLGLVPEQYF.

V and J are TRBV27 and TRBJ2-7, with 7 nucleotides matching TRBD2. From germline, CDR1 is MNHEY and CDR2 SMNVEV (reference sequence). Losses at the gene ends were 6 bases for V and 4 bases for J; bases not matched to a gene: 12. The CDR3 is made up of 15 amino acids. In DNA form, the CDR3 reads TGTGCCAGCAGAGGGCTGGTGGGACTACTATACGAGCAGTACTTC. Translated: CASRGLVGLLYEQYF.

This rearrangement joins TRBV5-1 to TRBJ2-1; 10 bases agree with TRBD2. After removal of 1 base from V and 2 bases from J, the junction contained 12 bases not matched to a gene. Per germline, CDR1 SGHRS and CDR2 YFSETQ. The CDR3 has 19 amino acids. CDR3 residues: CASSLRTAVLAGAYNEQFF. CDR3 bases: TGCGCCAGCAGCTTGAGGACGGCGGTCCTAGCGGGAGCCTACAATGAGCAGTTCTTC.

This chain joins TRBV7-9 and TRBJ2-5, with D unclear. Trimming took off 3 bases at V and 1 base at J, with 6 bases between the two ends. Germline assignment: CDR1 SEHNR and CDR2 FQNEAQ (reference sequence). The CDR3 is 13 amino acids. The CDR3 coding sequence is TGTGCCAGCAGCTTGTACAGCCAAGAGACCCAGTACTTC. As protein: CASSLYSQETQYF.

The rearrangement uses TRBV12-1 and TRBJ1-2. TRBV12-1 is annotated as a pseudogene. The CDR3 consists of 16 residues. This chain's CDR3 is CASSFPRGGWVYGYTF. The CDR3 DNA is TGTGCCAGCAGCTTCCCCAGGGGGGGGTGGGTCTATGGCTACACCTTC.

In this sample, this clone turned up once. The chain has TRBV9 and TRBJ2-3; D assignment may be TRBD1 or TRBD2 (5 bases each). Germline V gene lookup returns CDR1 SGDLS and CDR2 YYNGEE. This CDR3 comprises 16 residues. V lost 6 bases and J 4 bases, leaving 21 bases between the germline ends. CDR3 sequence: CASNELGAGGADTQYF. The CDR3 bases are TGTGCCAGCAACGAACTTGGGGCGGGTGGGGCAGATACGCAGTATTTT. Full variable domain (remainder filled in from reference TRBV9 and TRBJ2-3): DSGVTQTPKHLITATGQRVTLRCSPRSGDLSVYWYQQSLDQGLQFLIQYYNGEERAKGNILERFSAQQFPDLHSELNLSSLELGDSALYFCASNELGAGGADTQYFGPGTRLTVL.

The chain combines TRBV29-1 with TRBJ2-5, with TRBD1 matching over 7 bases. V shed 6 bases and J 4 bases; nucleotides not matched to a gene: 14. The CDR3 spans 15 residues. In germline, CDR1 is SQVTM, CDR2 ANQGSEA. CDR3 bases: TGCAGCGTCGGAACCGGACAGGCGAGGGGAGAGACCCAGTACTTC. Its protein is CSVGTGQARGETQYF.

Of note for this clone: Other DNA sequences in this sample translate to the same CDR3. The CDR3 DNA follows: TGTGCCAGCAGCTTTGGGAGATACTACGAGCAGTACTTC. Residues: CASSFGRYYEQYF. V is TRBV5-6 and J is TRBJ2-7, with D tentatively TRBD2 (5 bases). In germline, CDR1 is SGHDT, CDR2 YYEEEE. The CDR3 is 13 residues long. Trimming took off 2 bases at V and 3 bases at J, with 9 bases between the two ends.

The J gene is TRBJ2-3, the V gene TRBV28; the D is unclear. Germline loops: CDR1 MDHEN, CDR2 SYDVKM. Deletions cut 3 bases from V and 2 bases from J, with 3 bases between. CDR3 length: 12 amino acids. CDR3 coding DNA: TGTGCCAGCAGTTTGGCCACAGATACGCAGTATTTT. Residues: CASSLATDTQYF.

In DNA form, the CDR3 reads TGTGCCAGCAGCTTTTCCGGAAATCAGCCCCAGCATTTT. It encodes CASSFSGNQPQHF. This rearrangement joins TRBV5-6 to TRBJ1-5; D is uncertain. Germline assignment: CDR1 SGHDT and CDR2 YYEEEE. V was shortened by 2 bases and J by 4 bases, with 7 bases between the two germline ends. The CDR3 has 13 amino acids.

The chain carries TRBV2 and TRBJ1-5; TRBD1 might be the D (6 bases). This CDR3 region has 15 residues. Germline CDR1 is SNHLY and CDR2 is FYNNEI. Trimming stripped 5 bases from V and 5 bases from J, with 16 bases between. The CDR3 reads CASSNKQGRYQPQHF. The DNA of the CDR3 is TGTGCCAGCAGTAATAAACAGGGAAGGTATCAGCCCCAGCATTTT.

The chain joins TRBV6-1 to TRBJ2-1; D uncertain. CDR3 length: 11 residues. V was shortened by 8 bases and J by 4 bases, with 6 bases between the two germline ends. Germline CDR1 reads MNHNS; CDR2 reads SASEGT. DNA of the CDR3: TGTGCCAGCGGGAAATACAATGAGCAGTTCTTC. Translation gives CASGKYNEQFF.